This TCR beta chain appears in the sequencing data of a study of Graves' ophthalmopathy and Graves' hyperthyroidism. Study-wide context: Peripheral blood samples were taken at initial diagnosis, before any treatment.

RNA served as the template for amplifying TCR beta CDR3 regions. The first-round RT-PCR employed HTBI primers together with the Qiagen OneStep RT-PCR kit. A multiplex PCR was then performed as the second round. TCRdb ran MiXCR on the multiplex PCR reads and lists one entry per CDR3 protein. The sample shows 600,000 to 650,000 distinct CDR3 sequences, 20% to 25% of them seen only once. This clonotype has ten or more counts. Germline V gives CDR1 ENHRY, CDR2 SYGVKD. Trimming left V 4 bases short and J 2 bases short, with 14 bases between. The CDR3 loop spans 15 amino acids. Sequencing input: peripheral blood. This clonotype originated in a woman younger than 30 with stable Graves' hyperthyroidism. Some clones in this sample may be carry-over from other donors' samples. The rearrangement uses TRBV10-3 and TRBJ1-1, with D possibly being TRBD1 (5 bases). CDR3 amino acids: CAISGGGDGNTEAFF. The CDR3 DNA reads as TGTGCCATCAGTGGTGGGGGGGACGGAAACACTGAAGCTTTCTTT.